The 15 T cell receptor beta chains below were found in one sample sequenced in a study of T cell responses to AZD1222 COVID-19 vaccine. Data came from immunoSEQ multiplex PCR; TCRdb stores just in-frame clones and leaves some out. In the table there are 160,000 or so clones, 80% to 90% of which are singletons. Sequenced here: peripheral blood, sampled 28 days after the second AZD1222 dose. These receptors came from an adult who received the AZD1222 COVID-19 vaccine.

The chain uses TRBV9 and TRBJ2-2; perhaps TRBD1 as D (5 bases). This CDR3 spans 15 amino acids. V was shortened by 5 bases and J by 1 base, with 12 bases between the two germline ends. Germline V gives CDR1 SGDLS, CDR2 YYNGEE. The chain's CDR3 is CASRSSQENTGELFF. The CDR3 bases are TGTGCCAGCAGATCCTCACAGGAGAACACCGGGGAGCTGTTTTTT.

J is TRBJ2-3 and V is TRBV5-1; TRBD2 matches at 8 bases. Germline assignment: CDR1 SGHRS and CDR2 YFSETQ. Germline trimming cut 6 bases from V and 3 bases from J; bases unmatched to any gene: 9. The CDR3 sequence is 15 residues long. The DNA of the CDR3 is TGCGCCAGCACCAAAGCGGGAGTGGGGACAGATACGCAGTATTTT. The encoded protein is CASTKAGVGTDTQYF.

The rearrangement links TRBV9 to TRBJ2-7; the match to TRBD2 covers 10 bases. The V gene end was trimmed by 0 bases and the J gene end by 0 bases; junction bases not matched to a gene: 3. The CDR3 extends over 16 amino acids. Germline V gene lookup returns CDR1 SGDLS and CDR2 YYNGEE. This CDR3 is CASSVGTSGTSYEQYF. Written as DNA, the CDR3 is TGTGCCAGCAGCGTAGGGACTAGCGGCACCTCCTACGAGCAGTACTTC.

V usage is TRBV20-1 and J usage is TRBJ2-1; 7 bases line up with TRBD2. The CDR3 is 15 residues long. J was trimmed by 7 bases and V by 3 bases; bases with no gene match: 12. From germline, CDR1 is DFQATT and CDR2 SNEGSKA (reference sequence). Here the CDR3 DNA reads TGCAGTGCTAGTTCGGCGGCGGGAGTCGAGAATGAGCAGTTCTTC. This codes for CSASSAAGVENEQFF.

This chain links TRBV5-6 with TRBJ1-1, with a possible D match to TRBD1 (6 bases). Germline assignment: CDR1 SGHDT and CDR2 YYEEEE. V shed 4 bases and J shed 8 bases, with 12 bases lying between them. The CDR3 length is 12 residues. CDR3 in amino acids: CASSLTGLEAFF. CDR3 bases: TGTGCCAGCAGCCTGACAGGTCTCGAAGCTTTCTTT.

Concerning this clone itself: At the DNA level, this CDR3 is encoded by other sequences in the same sample as well. The genes are TRBV5-1 and TRBJ2-1; 11 nucleotides line up with TRBD2. There are 15 residues in the CDR3. Germline V CDR1 and CDR2: SGHRS, YFSETQ. Losses at the gene ends were 4 bases for V and 4 bases for J; bases not matched to a gene: 4. CDR3 loop: CASSPGTSGYNEQFF. The CDR3 DNA reads as TGCGCCAGCAGCCCTGGGACTAGCGGTTACAATGAGCAGTTCTTC.

This clone was seen once. V usage is TRBV6-2 or TRBV6-3 and J usage is TRBJ2-7; 15 bases are shared with TRBD2. The V segment lost 6 bases and the J segment 0 bases; nucleotides outside the gene matches: 9. Germline V gene lookup returns CDR1 MNHEY and CDR2 SVGEGT. The CDR3 totals 18 residues. CDR3 protein: CASSRGTSGRRSSYEQYF. CDR3 sequence (DNA): TGTGCCAGCAGCCGAGGGACTAGCGGGAGGCGTAGCTCCTACGAGCAGTACTTC.

The chain carries TRBV27 and TRBJ2-5, with D tentatively TRBD2 (6 bases). The germline V gene has CDR1 MNHEY and CDR2 SMNVEV (reference sequence). The length of the CDR3 is 14 residues. Between the trimmed V and J ends, which lost 1 base and 4 bases, there was a span of 10 bases. CDR3: CASSLFGSGETQYF. CDR3 bases: TGTGCCAGCAGTTTATTTGGTAGCGGAGAGACCCAGTACTTC.

This chain uses TRBV7-2 with TRBJ1-2, with D possibly TRBD1 on 6 matching bases. V shed 3 bases and J shed 3 bases, with 11 bases lying between them. Germline loops: CDR1 SGHTA, CDR2 FQGNSA. The CDR3 has 14 residues. CDR3 DNA: TGTGCCAGCAGCTTCGGACAGCGAGACTATGGCTACACCTTC. Translating it yields CASSFGQRDYGYTF.

The V gene is TRBV28, the J gene TRBJ2-7, with D hard to call. Trimming shortened V by 3 bases and J by 4 bases, and 10 bases separated the two germline ends. Germline V CDR1 and CDR2: MDHEN, SYDVKM. This CDR3 comprises 13 residues. Here the CDR3 reads CASSLSKGYEQYF. The CDR3 region has the DNA TGTGCCAGCAGTTTGTCGAAGGGTTACGAGCAGTACTTC.

V is TRBV4-1 and J is TRBJ2-1; tentatively, D is TRBD1 (5 bases). V shed 4 bases and J shed 6 bases, with 10 bases lying between them. CDR3 length equals 13 residues. Germline V gene data show CDR1 as MGHRA and CDR2 as YSYEKL. Here the CDR3 reads CASSPRGTNEQFF. CDR3 nucleotides: TGCGCCAGCAGCCCTAGGGGCACCAATGAGCAGTTCTTC.

This clone was observed once. V usage is TRBV5-3 and J usage is TRBJ2-2; TRBD2 is a possible D gene (6 bases). TRBV5-3 is recorded as an ORF, its role being uncertain. Trimming pared 0 bases from V and 0 bases from J, leaving 9 bases between. The length of the CDR3 is 16 residues. The CDR3 nucleotides are TGTGCCAGAAGCTTGGGGCCGGGGGCGAACACCGGGGAGCTGTTTTTT. Translated: CARSLGPGANTGELFF.

This clone has only a few counts. The V call is TRBV11-3, the J call TRBJ2-1, with 8 bases lining up with TRBD1. The CDR3 loop spans 15 amino acids. Per germline, CDR1 SGHNT and CDR2 YENEEA. Unmatched junction bases numbered 5, after V lost 2 bases and J lost 5 bases. CDR3 nucleotides: TGTGCCAGCAGCTTAACCCGGGGACAGGACAATGAGCAGTTCTTC. Translation: CASSLTRGQDNEQFF. Using reference TRBV11-3 and TRBJ2-1 for the parts outside the CDR3, the full variable domain is EAGVVQSPRYKIIEKKQPVAFWCNPISGHNTLYWYLQNLGQGPELLIRYENEEAVDDSQLPKDRFSAERLKGVDSTLKIQPAELGDSAVYLCASSLTRGQDNEQFFGPGTRLTVL.

J is TRBJ1-1 and V is TRBV15; D remains ambiguous. V shed 0 bases and J shed 6 bases, with 8 bases lying between them. Germline V gene data show CDR1 as LNHNV and CDR2 as YYDKDF (reference sequence). This CDR3 has 13 amino acids. The DNA for the CDR3 is TGTGCCACCAGCAGAGACCCGAGGGCTGAAGCTTTCTTT. Its translation is CATSRDPRAEAFF.

The chain combines TRBV14 with TRBJ1-6; 7 bases fit TRBD1. Trimming at V came to 2 bases and at J to 8 bases, leaving 6 bases not matched to a gene. From germline, CDR1 is SGHDN and CDR2 FVKESK. CDR3 length: 15 residues. The CDR3: CASSQNRGPHSPLHF. The DNA for the CDR3 is TGTGCCAGCAGCCAAAACAGGGGCCCCCATTCACCCCTCCACTTT.